Here is one T cell receptor beta chain with its context. The antigen remains undetermined. The PCR had 60 Vbeta and 13 Jbeta primers. Libraries were prepared by immunoSEQ multiplex PCR; TCRdb keeps only in-frame clonotypes and omits some of them. Of about 120,000 clones listed, 65% to 85% are singletons. This specimen belongs to a study of cytomegalovirus exposure and HLA in healthy donors. Study details: Genotyping of some 390 donors showed that approximately 83% belonged to the Caucasian-associated ancestry cluster.

Study-wide results and caveats: Overall, approximately 180 TCR beta chains were annotated as cytomegalovirus-associated. The dataset shows that most TCR sequences were rare, while some public TCRs occurred in many donors.

The CDR3 contains 19 residues. Germline CDR1 reads SGHTA; CDR2 reads FQGNSA. V lost 2 bases and J lost 7; bases outside the gene matches: 21. The TCR comes from a man between 50 and 59 years old in good health and CMV-seropositive. The sequenced sample was PBMCs. The chain couples TRBV7-2 to TRBJ2-7, with 9 bases lining up with TRBD1. DNA for the CDR3: TGTGCCAGCAGCTTAAATCCCCCGTACGGGACAGGGAAATTGGGGGAGCAGTACTTC. Its protein product is CASSLNPPYGTGKLGEQYF.